This entry lists 28 T cell receptor beta chains sequenced from one sample in a study of neoadjuvant anti-PD-1 for oral cavity cancer. Regarding time point: after neoadjuvant nivolumab, at surgical resection. This table comes from immunoSEQ multiplex PCR, and its TCRdb copy is limited to in-frame clones, with some not included. The sample consists of about 37,000 clones, about 36% of them appearing once. Sequencing was performed on tumor tissue, taken after nivolumab (anti-PD-1) treatment. These receptors were collected from a person between 40 and 79 years old with oral cavity squamous cell carcinoma.

The V gene is TRBV5-1, the J gene TRBJ2-1, with TRBD2 identical over 8 bases. Trimming cost V 3 bases and J 9 bases; bases outside gene matches: 5. The CDR3 has 13 residues. Germline V gene sequence: CDR1 SGHRS, CDR2 YFSETQ. The DNA for the CDR3 is TGCGCCAGCAGCTCGGGACTAGACGGTGAGCAGTTCTTC. This encodes CASSSGLDGEQFF.

This clone was counted a single time. CDR3 sequence (DNA): TGTGCCAGTAGTATACTCGGGGGAGCCGTCTACAATGAGCAGTTCTTC. It specifies CASSILGGAVYNEQFF. The rearrangement joins TRBV19 to TRBJ2-1, with D perhaps TRBD2 (6 bases). CDR1 and CDR2 from the germline V gene are LNHDA and SQIVND (reference sequence). The CDR3 runs to 16 residues. Trimming took off 2 bases at V and 3 bases at J, with 14 bases between the two ends.

This clone appeared a few times. The rearrangement links TRBV7-9 to TRBJ1-4; 9 nucleotides line up with TRBD1. CDR3 length: 18 residues. V dropped 4 bases and J dropped 4; count of bases not matched to a gene: 13. Germline V gives CDR1 SEHNR, CDR2 FQNEAQ (reference sequence). The CDR3 bases are TGTGCCAGCAGCTCGTCCCGGACAGGGGCCCTACGTAATGAAAAACTGTTTTTT. This codes for CASSSSRTGALRNEKLFF.

V gene TRBV29-1 combines with J gene TRBJ2-7, with D unresolved. The CDR3 sequence is 14 residues long. V lost 0 bases and J 5 bases, leaving 14 bases between the germline ends. Germline CDR1 and CDR2: SQVTM and ANQGSEA. For the CDR3, the DNA is TGCAGCGTTGAAGACAACTCGTACCACAACGAGCAGTACTTC. Amino acids: CSVEDNSYHNEQYF.

The rearrangement uses TRBV30 and TRBJ2-7; D is perhaps TRBD2 (5 bases). Germline V gene sequence: CDR1 GTSNPN, CDR2 SVGIG (reference sequence). V lost 1 base and J lost 2, with 12 bases in between. The length of the CDR3 is 14 residues. This chain's CDR3 is CAWSARTLAYEQYF. The CDR3 coding sequence is TGTGCCTGGAGTGCCCGGACTCTTGCCTACGAGCAGTACTTC.

By sample share, this clone is medium-sized. The chain uses TRBV11-3 and TRBJ2-3; unclear D gene. CDR3 length: 12 residues. In germline, CDR1 is SGHNT, CDR2 YENEEA. Trimming cost V 1 base and J 6 bases, with 5 bases left between them. As DNA, the CDR3 is TGTGCCAGCAGCTTAGTGGCCGATACGCAGTATTTT. Its translation is CASSLVADTQYF.

At least ten counts were recorded for this clone. The V gene is TRBV7-9, the J gene TRBJ1-4; D uncertain. This CDR3 contains 12 residues. V gave up 4 bases and J gave up 5 bases, with 5 bases separating them. Germline CDR1 reads SEHNR; CDR2 reads FQNEAQ (reference sequence). The CDR3 nucleotides are TGTGCCAGCAGCTCCGGGAATGAAAAACTGTTTTTT. Translating it yields CASSSGNEKLFF.

The V call is TRBV7-9, the J call TRBJ2-7, with D uncertain. The CDR3 sequence is 13 residues long. V gave up 3 bases and J gave up 3 bases, with 9 bases separating them. Per germline, CDR1 SEHNR and CDR2 FQNEAQ (reference sequence). The chain's CDR3 is CASSFSSFYEQYF. The CDR3 DNA is TGTGCCAGCAGCTTTTCGTCCTTCTACGAGCAGTACTTC. The whole variable domain, remainder taken from reference TRBV7-9 and TRBJ2-7, is DTGVSQNPRHKITKRGQNVTFRCDPISEHNRLYWYRQTLGQGPEFLTYFQNEAQLEKSRLLSDRFSAERPKGSFSTLEIQRTEQGDSAMYLCASSFSSFYEQYFGPGTRLTVT.

This clone was observed a few times. The gene calls are TRBV19 and TRBJ1-4; D might be TRBD1 (5 bases). Trimming took 9 bases from V and 6 from J, leaving 17 bases between them. This CDR3 is built from 14 residues. The germline CDR1 and CDR2 sequences are LNHDA and SQIVND (reference sequence). CDR3 sequence (DNA): TGTGCCAGCCTGGACGTAGGGGCGGATGAAAAACTGTTTTTT. Protein: CASLDVGADEKLFF.

Many counts were recorded for this clone. The CDR3 region is CASSQASQTFSPLHF. The CDR3 nucleotides are TGCGCCAGCAGCCAAGCCAGCCAGACATTTTCACCCCTCCACTTT. The chain combines TRBV4-1 with TRBJ1-6; unclear D gene. The V gene's germline CDR1 is MGHRA and CDR2 YSYEKL. V was trimmed by 1 base and J by 9 bases, leaving 13 bases between them. The CDR3 is made up of 15 amino acids.

This clone was observed a handful of times. The chain uses TRBV7-6 and TRBJ2-7; D perhaps matches TRBD2 (6 bases). V lost 1 base and J lost 3, with 13 bases in between. CDR1 and CDR2 (germline): SGHVS, FNYEAQ. CDR3 length: 15 residues. The CDR3 nucleotides are TGTGCCAGCAGCTTAGGTGGCGGGAACGTCTACGAGCAGTACTTC. Amino acid sequence: CASSLGGGNVYEQYF.

This clone was seen just once. This chain joins TRBV29-1 and TRBJ2-5; 11 nucleotides align to TRBD1. This CDR3 contains 13 residues. V was pared by 6 bases and J by 5 bases, with 5 bases of the junction left unmatched. Looked up from germline, CDR1 is SQVTM and CDR2 is ANQGSEA. CDR3 amino acids: CSVRTGGRETQYF. CDR3 in DNA: TGCAGCGTCCGGACAGGGGGCAGGGAGACCCAGTACTTC. The variable domain in full, completed from reference TRBV29-1 and TRBJ2-5, reads SAVISQKPSRDICQRGTSLTIQCQVDSQVTMMFWYRQQPGQSLTLIATANQGSEATYESGFVIDKFPISRPNLTFSTLTVSNMSPEDSSIYLCSVRTGGRETQYFGPGTRLLVL.

The rearrangement links TRBV2 to TRBJ1-4; 9 bases line up with TRBD1. The CDR3 has 15 amino acids. Per germline, CDR1 SNHLY and CDR2 FYNNEI. The V gene end was trimmed by 6 bases and the J gene end by 7 bases; junction bases not matched to a gene: 9. CDR3 in DNA: TGTGCCAGCAGGGGACAGGGAGGTTTGGGTGAAAAACTGTTTTTT. This encodes CASRGQGGLGEKLFF.

This chain links TRBV9 with TRBJ2-7; 8 nucleotides line up with TRBD2. CDR3 length: 16 residues. Germline CDR1 is SGDLS and CDR2 is YYNGEE. With V trimmed by 4 bases and J by 2 bases, 11 bases remained unmatched. CDR3 protein: CASSLVASGFTYEQYF. The CDR3 DNA reads TGTGCCAGCAGCTTAGTGGCTAGCGGGTTCACCTACGAGCAGTACTTC.

This clone was counted once. At one of its ends the junction is not consistent with the germline gene, which may arise from a read error. V and J are TRBV6-6 and TRBJ1-4; 8 bases fit TRBD1. Germline CDR1 and CDR2: MNHNY and SVGAGI (reference sequence). The CDR3 spans 14 residues. CDR3 in amino acids: CASSPRGRRGKTVF. The DNA for the CDR3 is TGTGCCAGCAGTCCCAGGGGGCGCAGGGGAAAAACTGTTTTT.

The chain joins TRBV14 to TRBJ1-2; 8 positions agree with TRBD1. This CDR3 spans 13 amino acids. Germline V CDR1 and CDR2: SGHDN, FVKESK. V was pared by 4 bases and J by 9 bases, with 7 bases of the junction left unmatched. For the CDR3, the DNA is TGTGCCAGCAGCCTAGGAGACAGGGGTAGCTACACCTTC. Protein: CASSLGDRGSYTF. The full variable domain, in which reference TRBV14 and TRBJ1-2 provide the parts outside the CDR3, is EAGVTQFPSHSVIEKGQTVTLRCDPISGHDNLYWYRRVMGKEIKFLLHFVKESKQDESGMPNNRFLAERTGGTYSTLKVQPAELEDSGVYFCASSLGDRGSYTFGSGTRLTVV.

This chain connects TRBV11-2 to TRBJ2-7; 7 bases are a match to TRBD1. The germline V gene encodes CDR1 SGHAT and CDR2 FQNNGV. The V gene end was trimmed by 1 base and the J gene end by 2 bases; junction bases not matched to a gene: 5. The CDR3 spans 15 residues. CDR3 nucleotide sequence: TGTGCCAGCAGCTTAGGGGTCGGGACAGCCTACGAGCAGTACTTC. Protein: CASSLGVGTAYEQYF.

This clone was detected ten times or more. CDR3 sequence: CAISESIGVAQETQYF. The CDR3 coding sequence is TGTGCCATCAGTGAGTCGATTGGGGTGGCCCAAGAGACCCAGTACTTC. This sequence joins TRBV10-3 and TRBJ2-5; D is unresolved. V was pared by 0 bases and J by 1 base, with 12 bases between. CDR3 length equals 16 residues. Germline V lookup: CDR1 ENHRY, CDR2 SYGVKD.

The V gene is TRBV2, the J gene TRBJ2-2; D not resolved. Germline CDR1 is SNHLY and CDR2 is FYNNEI. CDR3 length: 16 residues. V was pared by 6 bases and J by 1 base, with 15 bases between. CDR3 sequence (DNA): TGTGCCAGCAGGGCTAGATCCACCGGGAACACCGGGGAGCTGTTTTTT. Translating it yields CASRARSTGNTGELFF.

The gene calls are TRBV9 and TRBJ1-1; 8 bases match TRBD1. Germline CDR1 is SGDLS and CDR2 is YYNGEE. The V gene end was trimmed by 3 bases and the J gene end by 4 bases; junction bases not matched to a gene: 8. The CDR3 is 15 amino acids. The CDR3 sequence is CASSASGQGGTEAFF. In DNA, the CDR3 is TGTGCCAGCAGCGCGTCAGGACAGGGAGGCACTGAAGCTTTCTTT.

The chain is built from TRBV19 and TRBJ1-2, with 8 positions matching TRBD1. CDR1 is LNHDA, CDR2 SQIVND, per germline (reference sequence). J lost 4 bases, V lost 6 bases, and 1 base had no gene match. The CDR3 contains 12 residues. In nucleotides, the CDR3 is TGTGCCAGTAGCGACAGGGGCTATGGCTACACCTTC. Protein sequence: CASSDRGYGYTF.

A few counts support this clone. The V gene is TRBV10-3, the J gene TRBJ1-5, with a possible D match to TRBD1 (5 bases). Germline V gene lookup returns CDR1 ENHRY and CDR2 SYGVKD. This CDR3 has 18 amino acids. Trimming pared 2 bases from V and 0 bases from J, leaving 17 bases between. The CDR3 nucleotides are TGTGCCATCAGTGAGCTGTACGGAGATCAGGGTAGCAATCAGCCCCAGCATTTT. Its translation is CAISELYGDQGSNQPQHF.

J is TRBJ2-1 and V is TRBV15, with D unresolved. The V end lost 0 bases, the J end lost 6 bases, and 9 bases lay between the germline ends. CDR3 length: 14 amino acids. Germline V gene sequence: CDR1 LNHNV, CDR2 YYDKDF (reference sequence). The chain's CDR3 is CATSRDVVANEQFF. The DNA for the CDR3 is TGTGCCACCAGCAGAGACGTTGTAGCCAATGAGCAGTTCTTC. Filled out from reference TRBV15 and TRBJ2-1, the complete variable domain reads DAMVIQNPRYQVTQFGKPVTLSCSQTLNHNVMYWYQQKSSQAPKLLFHYYDKDFNNEADTPDNFQSRRPNTSFCFLDIRSPGLGDTAMYLCATSRDVVANEQFFGPGTRLTVL.

V usage is TRBV5-1 and J usage is TRBJ1-2; D is unresolved. V lost 6 bases and J 3 bases, leaving 15 bases between the germline ends. The CDR3 runs 14 residues. Germline values: CDR1 SGHRS, CDR2 YFSETQ. In DNA, the CDR3 is TGCGCCAGCAACTGGGAGGGATTCGACTATGGCTACACCTTC. Translated: CASNWEGFDYGYTF.

At least ten counts were recorded for this clone. This chain links TRBV6-1 with TRBJ2-3; 8 bases agree with TRBD2. The length of the CDR3 is 15 residues. Germline lookup yields CDR1 MNHNS and CDR2 SASEGT. The V and J ends lost 3 bases and 5 bases, in that order; junction bases with no gene match: 7. CDR3 residues: CASSEIGGAVDTQYF. CDR3 DNA: TGTGCCAGCAGTGAGATCGGGGGGGCGGTAGATACGCAGTATTTT.

This rearrangement joins TRBV28 to TRBJ1-2; D is uncertain. Germline V gene lookup returns CDR1 MDHEN and CDR2 SYDVKM. Deletions cut 5 bases from V and 5 bases from J, with 9 bases between. CDR3 length equals 12 residues. CDR3 in amino acids: CASSQMGYGYTF. The CDR3 DNA reads as TGTGCCAGCAGTCAGATGGGGTATGGCTACACCTTC.

This clone was detected only a few times. The rearrangement links TRBV5-1 to TRBJ2-1; the match to TRBD2 covers 12 bases. Germline lookup yields CDR1 SGHRS and CDR2 YFSETQ. This CDR3 has 15 amino acids. Trimming took 3 bases from V and 7 from J; bases not matched to a gene: 5. CDR3 sequence (DNA): TGCGCCAGCAGCTCGACTAGCGGGGGCAGAAATGAGCAGTTCTTC. This codes for CASSSTSGGRNEQFF.

The chain joins TRBV28 to TRBJ2-5, with 14 bases lining up with TRBD2. The CDR3 runs to 17 residues. CDR1 MDHEN and CDR2 SYDVKM come from the germline V gene. V lost 8 bases, J lost 0 bases, and 8 bases stayed unmatched. CDR3 nucleotide sequence: TGTGCCAGCGGTAGGACTAGCGGGGGGTTGGACCAAGAGACCCAGTACTTC. This gives the protein CASGRTSGGLDQETQYF.